Below, 7 T cell receptor beta chains from the same sample are listed, as sequenced in a study of cytomegalovirus exposure and HLA in healthy donors. PCR amplification relied on 60 Vbeta primers (plus 13 Jbeta primers). TCRdb's copy holds only in-frame clones and misses some; the assay was immunoSEQ multiplex PCR. The table has roughly 260,000 clones, approximately 84% seen once. The material sequenced was PBMCs. These receptor sequences come from a middle-aged woman in good health and CMV-seropositive.

This clone was recorded only once. The chain couples TRBV5-1 to TRBJ2-1; 8 nucleotides line up with TRBD2. Trimming took 1 base from V and 5 from J; bases not matched to a gene: 5. The germline gives CDR1 SGHRS, CDR2 YFSETQ. This CDR3 region has 15 residues. Written as DNA, the CDR3 is TGCGCCAGCAGCTTGCTAGCGGGCGGGGACAATGAGCAGTTCTTC. It codes for CASSLLAGGDNEQFF. The full variable domain, completed using reference TRBV5-1 and TRBJ2-1, is KAGVTQTPRYLIKTRGQQVTLSCSPISGHRSVSWYQQTPGQGLQFLFEYFSETQRNKGNFPGRFSGRQFSNSRSEMNVSTLELGDSALYLCASSLLAGGDNEQFFGPGTRLTVL.

This chain connects TRBV11-1 to TRBJ2-5; a weak D match, TRBD2 (5 bases). Gene TRBJ2-7 matches the end of the DNA better, so the J call may be wrong. CDR3 length: 12 residues. The germline V gene has CDR1 SGHAT and CDR2 FQDESV (reference sequence). CDR3 region: CASAPAGYEQYF. The CDR3 nucleotides read TGTGCCAGCGCCCCGGCGGGCTACGAGCAGTACTTC.

This chain connects TRBV6-5 to TRBJ1-1; D is perhaps TRBD1 (6 bases). Trimming left V 4 bases short and J 4 bases short, with 16 bases between. Germline CDR1 MNHEY, CDR2 SVGAGI. The CDR3 is 15 amino acids. The CDR3, as DNA: TGTGCCAGCAGTTCCCGAACAACAGGGCGCACTGAAGCTTTCTTT. It encodes CASSSRTTGRTEAFF.

This clone was detected only a few times. In DNA, the CDR3 is TGTGCCAGCAGCCAATATAGCGGGACAGAGACCCAGTACTTC. Translated: CASSQYSGTETQYF. V gene TRBV4-2 combines with J gene TRBJ2-5; 8 bases are a match to TRBD2. This CDR3 region has 14 residues. CDR1 LGHNA and CDR2 YNFKEQ come from the germline V gene. The V gene end was trimmed by 2 bases and the J gene end by 4 bases; junction bases not matched to a gene: 3.

J is TRBJ1-3 and V is TRBV6-1; D not certain. The germline V gene encodes CDR1 MNHNS and CDR2 SASEGT. Trimming removed 3 bases from V and 0 bases from J, with 6 bases in between. The CDR3 is 14 amino acids. CDR3 region: CASSDGGSGNTIYF. CDR3 coding DNA: TGTGCCAGCAGTGATGGAGGCTCTGGAAACACCATATATTTT.

The chain uses TRBV30 and TRBJ2-7; 7 nucleotides match TRBD1. With 2 bases clipped from V and 5 bases from J, the junction kept 3 bases outside the gene matches. The CDR3 loop spans 12 amino acids. CDR1 GTSNPN and CDR2 SVGIG come from the germline V gene (reference sequence). CDR3 residues: CAWSLTGNEQYF. DNA of the CDR3: TGTGCCTGGAGTTTGACAGGGAACGAGCAGTACTTC.

V usage is TRBV25-1 and J usage is TRBJ1-2; 9 nucleotides line up with TRBD1. The germline gives CDR1 MGHDK, CDR2 SYGVNS. This CDR3 region has 13 residues. The V segment lost 8 bases and the J segment 2 bases; nucleotides outside the gene matches: 3. CDR3 coding DNA: TGTGCCAGCGGGGGACAGGGAAACTATGGCTACACCTTC. This sequence encodes CASGGQGNYGYTF.